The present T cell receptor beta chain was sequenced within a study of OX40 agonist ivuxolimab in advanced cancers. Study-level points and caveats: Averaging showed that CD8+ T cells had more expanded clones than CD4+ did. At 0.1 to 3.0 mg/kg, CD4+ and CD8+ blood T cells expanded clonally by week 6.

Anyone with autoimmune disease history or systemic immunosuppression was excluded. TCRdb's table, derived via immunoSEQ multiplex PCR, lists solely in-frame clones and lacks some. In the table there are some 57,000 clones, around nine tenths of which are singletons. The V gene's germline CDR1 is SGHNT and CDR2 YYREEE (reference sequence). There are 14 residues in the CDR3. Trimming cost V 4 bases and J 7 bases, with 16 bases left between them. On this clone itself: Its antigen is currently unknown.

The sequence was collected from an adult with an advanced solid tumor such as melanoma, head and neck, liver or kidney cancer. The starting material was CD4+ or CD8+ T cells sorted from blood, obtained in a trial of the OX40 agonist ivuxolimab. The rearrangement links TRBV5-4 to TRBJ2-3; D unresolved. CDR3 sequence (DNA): TGTGCCAGCAGCCCGGCGAGGACCCCGAATACGCAGTATTTT. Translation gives CASSPARTPNTQYF.